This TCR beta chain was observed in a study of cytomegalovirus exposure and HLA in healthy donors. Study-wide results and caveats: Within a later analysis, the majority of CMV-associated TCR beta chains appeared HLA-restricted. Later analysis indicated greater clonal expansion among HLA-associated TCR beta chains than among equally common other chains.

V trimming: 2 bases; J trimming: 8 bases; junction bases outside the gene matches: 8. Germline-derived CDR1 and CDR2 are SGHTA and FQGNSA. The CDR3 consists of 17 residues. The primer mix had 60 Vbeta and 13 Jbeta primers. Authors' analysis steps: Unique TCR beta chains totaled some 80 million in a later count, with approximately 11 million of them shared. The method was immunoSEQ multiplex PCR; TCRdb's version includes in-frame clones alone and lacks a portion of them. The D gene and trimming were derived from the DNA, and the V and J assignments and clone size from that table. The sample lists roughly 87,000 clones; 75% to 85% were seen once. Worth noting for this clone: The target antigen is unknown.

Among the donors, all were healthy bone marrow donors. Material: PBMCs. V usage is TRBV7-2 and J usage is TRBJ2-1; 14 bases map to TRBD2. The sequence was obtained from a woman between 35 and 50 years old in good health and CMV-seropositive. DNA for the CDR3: TGTGCCAGCAGCTTAAAGTTTCGGACTAGCGGGAGGCATGAGCAGTTCTTC. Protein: CASSLKFRTSGRHEQFF.